This T cell receptor beta chain was captured in a study of beta chain features in type 1 diabetes. Whole-study context: Cell yields, age and gender were similar between patients and healthy donors.

The CDR3 loop spans 14 amino acids. Germline V CDR1 and CDR2: SGHRS, YFSETQ. The V gene end was trimmed by 5 bases and the J gene end by 5 bases; junction bases not matched to a gene: 7. Whole-study results and caveats: Lower insertion and higher deletion counts appeared at VDJ junctions in type 1 diabetes patients. Shorter TCRB CDR3s, moderately but significantly so, marked every one of the four CD4+ subsets in Type 1 diabetes patients.

This clone has a handful of counts. Its specificity is unknown. Around 100 mL of blood, on average, came from one heparinised draw per donor. Markers CD45RO/CCR7/CD25/CD127/CD95/CD27 served to sort CD4+ naive, central memory, regulatory and stem cell-like memory cells. Sequenced material consisted of expressed TCRB transcripts (all of the isolated RNA was reverse transcribed). Profiled with immunoSEQ multiplex PCR; TCRdb holds only in-frame clones, not every one. The sample has 20,000 to 30,000 clones; roughly 53% are singletons. The TCR sequence derives from a man in his thirties or forties with type 1 diabetes. The chain recombines TRBV5-1 with TRBJ2-1; TRBD2 matches 7 bases. Sequencing used stem cell memory CD4+ T cells from blood. The CDR3 loop reads CASRPGTINNEQFF. DNA for the CDR3: TGCGCCAGCAGGCCCGGGACTATAAACAATGAGCAGTTCTTC.